What follows describes a single T cell receptor beta chain. TCRdb independently ran MiXCR on the PCR reads; one entry per CDR3 protein. The sample consists of roughly 20,000 distinct CDR3 sequences, 62% of them appearing once. This entry is derived from a study of vaccination and CD4 T cells after COVID-19. Overall study: Post-COVID samples had a sampling time that fell a median approximately 97 days after diagnosis (range 35 to 161). Taking of post-vaccine samples occurred a median approximately 76 days after dose two (range 14 to 241).

The ends lost 9 bases at V and 3 bases at J; junction bases unmatched: 16. In germline, CDR1 is MNHEY, CDR2 SMNVEV (reference sequence). The CDR3 has 16 residues. This chain joins TRBV27 and TRBJ2-7; 8 bases match TRBD2. The sequenced sample was CD4+ T cells from blood, obtained before SARS-CoV-2 vaccination. This clonotype was sampled from a human donor who had recovered from COVID-19. The CDR3 region has the DNA TGTGCCAGAAAAGTTTGGCGGGAGGATAGGGGCTACGAGCAGTACTTC. It encodes CARKVWREDRGYEQYF.